The 10 T cell receptor beta chains below come from one sample, sequenced in a study of response to subunit inactivated influenza vaccine. TCRdb processed the RT-PCR reads anew with MiXCR; each CDR3 protein has one entry. The table shows around 650,000 distinct CDR3 sequences, with 15% to 19% occurring only once. The source material was PBMCs from blood, sampled about 12 days after vaccination. These receptors were collected from a man aged 50 to 59 who received an inactivated influenza vaccine.

As for this clonotype: This CDR3 is missing its conserved last phenylalanine or tryptophan, likely due to a read error. V and J are TRBV15 and TRBJ2-4; the D is unclear. Per the germline V gene, CDR1 is LNHNV and CDR2 is YYDKDF (reference sequence). This CDR3 spans 16 amino acids. Trimming removed 0 bases from V and 6 bases from J, with 15 bases in between. The chain's CDR3 is CATSRDPGGTRNIQYL. The CDR3, as DNA: TGTGCCACCAGCAGAGATCCTGGCGGTACGAGAAACATTCAGTACCTC.

This sequence joins TRBV5-1 and TRBJ1-4; perhaps TRBD1 as D (5 bases). Germline loops: CDR1 SGHRS, CDR2 YFSETQ. V was shortened by 5 bases and J by 3 bases, with 20 bases between the two germline ends. CDR3 length: 17 residues. The CDR3 sequence is CASSHWGLKEANEKLFF. The CDR3 coding sequence is TGCGCCAGCAGTCATTGGGGCCTGAAGGAGGCTAATGAAAAACTGTTTTTT.

This clonotype was seen only a few times. The chain has TRBV29-1 and TRBJ2-3, with TRBD2 matching 11 bases. The CDR3 has 18 amino acids. Per the germline V gene, CDR1 is SQVTM and CDR2 is ANQGSEA. J was trimmed by 4 bases and V by 0 bases; bases with no gene match: 12. CDR3: CSVEDEGTSGPAADTQYF. The CDR3 DNA sequence: TGCAGCGTTGAAGATGAGGGGACTAGCGGCCCGGCGGCAGATACGCAGTATTTT.

The CDR3 DNA is TGTGCCAGCAGCCAAGACAGGATCGCAGATACGCAGTATTTT. This encodes CASSQDRIADTQYF. The gene calls are TRBV6-2 or TRBV6-3 and TRBJ2-3, with D possibly TRBD1 on 6 matching bases. CDR1 is MNHEY and CDR2 is SVGEGT in the germline V gene. V was shortened by 6 bases and J by 4 bases, with 14 bases between the two germline ends. CDR3 length: 14 amino acids.

This chain uses TRBV11-2 with TRBJ2-3, with 9 bases fitting TRBD1. Per germline, CDR1 SGHAT and CDR2 FQNNGV. This CDR3 contains 15 residues. The junction had 4 bases not matched to a gene; V was cut back by 2 bases and J by 4 bases. The CDR3 bases are TGTGCCAGCAGCTTACAGAACAGGGGGCCAGATACGCAGTATTTT. It yields the protein CASSLQNRGPDTQYF.

This clonotype appeared many times. This rearrangement joins TRBV14 to TRBJ2-1; unclear D gene. From germline, CDR1 is SGHDN and CDR2 FVKESK. This CDR3 is 16 amino acids long. The V end was cut by 4 bases, the J end by 0 bases, with 13 bases between. CDR3 sequence: CASSLSLYSSYNEQFF. The CDR3, as DNA: TGTGCCAGCAGCCTTTCCCTATACAGCTCCTACAATGAGCAGTTCTTC.

This clonotype was observed a few times. The chain uses TRBV30 and TRBJ1-5, with D maybe TRBD1 (6 bases). Germline V gene lookup returns CDR1 GTSNPN and CDR2 SVGIG (reference sequence). V was trimmed by 1 base and J by 9 bases, leaving 10 bases between them. The CDR3 runs to 12 residues. The DNA of the CDR3 is TGTGCCTGGAGTGGACAGGTTGGGCCCCAGCATTTT. Translating gives CAWSGQVGPQHF.

This clonotype was found a few times. This chain joins TRBV9 and TRBJ1-1; 10 bases are shared with TRBD1. V lost 3 bases to trimming and J lost 4 bases; unmatched junction nucleotides: 6. CDR3 length: 15 residues. The V gene's germline CDR1 is SGDLS and CDR2 YYNGEE. CDR3 sequence reads: CASSAKGQGITEAFF. The CDR3 bases are TGTGCCAGCAGCGCCAAGGGACAGGGGATCACTGAAGCTTTCTTT.

The chain uses TRBV5-1 and TRBJ2-2; D gene uncertain. Germline V gene sequence: CDR1 SGHRS, CDR2 YFSETQ. The length of the CDR3 is 13 residues. V lost 6 bases, J lost 0 bases, and 6 bases lay in between. This chain's CDR3 is CASTVSNTGELFF. The CDR3, as DNA: TGCGCCAGCACAGTTTCGAACACCGGGGAGCTGTTTTTT. Looking up the rest from reference TRBV5-1 and TRBJ2-2 gives the full variable domain: KAGVTQTPRYLIKTRGQQVTLSCSPISGHRSVSWYQQTPGQGLQFLFEYFSETQRNKGNFPGRFSGRQFSNSRSEMNVSTLELGDSALYLCASTVSNTGELFFGEGSRLTVL.

This clonotype was observed a few times. The rearrangement links TRBV20-1 to TRBJ2-3; tentative D call: TRBD1 (5 bases). V was trimmed by 2 bases and J by 4 bases, leaving 7 bases between them. This CDR3 comprises 12 residues. Germline V CDR1 and CDR2: DFQATT, SNEGSKA (reference sequence). CDR3 nucleotide sequence: TGCAGTGCTAGACCGACAGCAGATACGCAGTATTTT. Translating it yields CSARPTADTQYF.